Listed here are 27 T cell receptor beta chains from one sample, sequenced in a study of shared clonotypes between healthy human individuals. Sequencing used immunoSEQ multiplex PCR; TCRdb keeps in-frame clones, though not all of them. The sample has 2 million to 3 million clones; 90% to 95% are singletons. Material for sequencing was naive CD4+ T cells from PBMCs. The subset here: CD45RA+ positively selected. All receptors derive from a man younger than 35 in good health. Some clones in this sample may be carry-over from other donors' samples.

The chain carries TRBV11-2 and TRBJ2-2; the D is unclear. Germline CDR1 SGHAT, CDR2 FQNNGV. V lost 1 base and J 2 bases, leaving 11 bases between the germline ends. CDR3 length: 16 residues. CDR3 in DNA: TGTGCCAGCAGCTTAGGTGGATGGGGAAACACCGGGGAGCTGTTTTTT. Translated, it gives CASSLGGWGNTGELFF.

The CDR3 DNA is TGCGCCAGCAGTTGGGGCGCGGGAGCTAGCACAGATACGCAGTATTTT. Translation gives CASSWGAGASTDTQYF. This chain links TRBV5-1 with TRBJ2-3, with 7 bases aligning to TRBD2. The CDR3 covers 16 residues. The J segment lost 0 bases and the V segment lost 5 bases, leaving 9 bases of the junction unmatched. The germline V gene has CDR1 SGHRS and CDR2 YFSETQ.

The chain has TRBV19 and TRBJ1-3; possibly TRBD1 for D (5 bases). This CDR3 region has 15 residues. Germline V gives CDR1 LNHDA, CDR2 SQIVND (reference sequence). Trimming took 8 bases from V and 4 from J, leaving 18 bases between them. The CDR3 loop is CASFRRQIGGNTIYF. As DNA, the CDR3 is TGTGCCAGTTTTCGAAGACAGATCGGAGGAAACACCATATATTTT.

J is TRBJ1-5 and V is TRBV28; a weak D match, TRBD1 (5 bases). The V and J ends lost 5 bases and 7 bases respectively, with 21 bases between them. The CDR3 length is 16 residues. From germline, CDR1 is MDHEN and CDR2 SYDVKM. CDR3 region: CASSGTPGLFYQPQHF. In DNA form, the CDR3 reads TGTGCCAGCAGTGGGACTCCAGGGTTGTTTTACCAGCCCCAGCATTTT.

Notes on this clone: Other DNA sequences in this specimen translate into the identical CDR3. The chain carries TRBV5-1 and TRBJ2-2; unclear D gene. Trimming pared 0 bases from V and 0 bases from J, leaving 3 bases between. Germline lookup yields CDR1 SGHRS and CDR2 YFSETQ. The CDR3 consists of 14 residues. This CDR3 is CASSLGTNTGELFF. CDR3 nucleotide sequence: TGCGCCAGCAGCTTGGGCACGAACACCGGGGAGCTGTTTTTT. Full variable domain (outside the CDR3, taken from reference TRBV5-1 and TRBJ2-2): KAGVTQTPRYLIKTRGQQVTLSCSPISGHRSVSWYQQTPGQGLQFLFEYFSETQRNKGNFPGRFSGRQFSNSRSEMNVSTLELGDSALYLCASSLGTNTGELFFGEGSRLTVL.

The chain links TRBV28 to TRBJ1-5; D is uncertain. CDR1 MDHEN and CDR2 SYDVKM come from the germline V gene. The CDR3 loop spans 17 amino acids. V was pared by 2 bases and J by 7 bases, with 21 bases between. CDR3 bases: TGTGCCAGCAGTTTAATCTCCGGGGTCCCGCCGAGGCAGCCCCAGCATTTT. The encoded protein is CASSLISGVPPRQPQHF.

The chain uses TRBV11-2 and TRBJ2-3, with D perhaps matching TRBD1 or TRBD2 (5 bases each). CDR1 is SGHAT, CDR2 FQNNGV, per germline. This CDR3 has 14 amino acids. Trimming shortened V by 6 bases and J by 6 bases, and 16 bases separated the two germline ends. The CDR3 sequence is CASSLGPTADTQYF. DNA for the CDR3: TGTGCCAGCAGTCTGGGACCCACCGCTGATACGCAGTATTTT. The full variable domain, with the rest looked up from reference TRBV11-2 and TRBJ2-3, is EAGVAQSPRYKIIEKRQSVAFWCNPISGHATLYWYQQILGQGPKLLIQFQNNGVVDDSQLPKDRFSAERLKGVDSTLKIQPAKLEDSAVYLCASSLGPTADTQYFGPGTRLTVL.

This rearrangement joins TRBV5-1 to TRBJ2-7; 7 nucleotides agree with TRBD2. V shed 4 bases and J 2 bases; nucleotides not matched to a gene: 6. Germline CDR1 reads SGHRS; CDR2 reads YFSETQ. The CDR3 has 14 residues. DNA for the CDR3: TGCGCCAGCAGCGACGAGACTAGCCCCTACGAGCAGTACTTC. Residues: CASSDETSPYEQYF.

The V gene is TRBV29-1, the J gene TRBJ2-3; D gene unclear. Germline-derived CDR1 and CDR2 are SQVTM and ANQGSEA. This CDR3 spans 13 amino acids. Trimming left V 5 bases short and J 2 bases short, with 11 bases between. The CDR3 sequence: CSVIRLLTDTQYF. The CDR3 DNA sequence: TGCAGCGTTATTCGGTTACTCACAGATACGCAGTATTTT.

The chain is built from TRBV19 and TRBJ2-7; a weak D match, TRBD2 (6 bases). With 1 base removed from V and 2 bases from J, the gap between germline ends came to 12 bases. From germline, CDR1 is LNHDA and CDR2 SQIVND (reference sequence). The CDR3 is 15 residues long. DNA of the CDR3: TGTGCCAGTAGTATAGGGCGGGACGGGACCTACGAGCAGTACTTC. It codes for CASSIGRDGTYEQYF.

The rearrangement links TRBV28 to TRBJ1-2; no clear D gene. The V gene lost 6 bases and the J gene lost 5 bases, with 13 bases spanning the gap. The CDR3 sequence is 13 residues long. Germline V gives CDR1 MDHEN, CDR2 SYDVKM. The CDR3 nucleotides are TGTGCCAGCAGCCGAATGCCCCAATATGGCTACACCTTC. Protein product: CASSRMPQYGYTF.

A word on this clone: At one of its ends the junction is not consistent with the germline gene, which may arise from a read error. Other DNA sequences of this sample code for an identical CDR3. The V call is TRBV18, the J call TRBJ1-5, with D unclear. The CDR3 is 13 amino acids. Per the germline V gene, CDR1 is KGHSH and CDR2 is LQKENI. The CDR3 here is CASSDQPYKPQHF. As DNA, the CDR3 is TGCGCCAGTTCCGATCAGCCCTATAAGCCCCAGCATTTT.

This chain connects TRBV7-9 to TRBJ2-2; D is uncertain. The CDR3 has 19 residues. CDR1 and CDR2 (germline): SEHNR, FQNEAQ (reference sequence). V dropped 5 bases and J dropped 0 bases, with 22 bases sitting between them. The CDR3 sequence: CASSLEIISGKANTGELFF. The CDR3 DNA sequence: TGTGCCAGCAGCCTCGAAATAATCTCAGGAAAGGCGAACACCGGGGAGCTGTTTTTT.

The chain couples TRBV7-9 to TRBJ2-7; 8 positions agree with TRBD1. CDR3 size: 15 residues. Germline CDR1 and CDR2: SEHNR and FQNEAQ (reference sequence). The V gene end was trimmed by 5 bases and the J gene end by 0 bases; junction bases not matched to a gene: 6. CDR3 amino acids: CASSPRTGRSYEQYF. CDR3 nucleotides: TGTGCCAGCAGCCCCCGGACAGGGCGCTCCTACGAGCAGTACTTC.

This chain uses TRBV5-1 with TRBJ1-1; D might be TRBD1 (5 bases). This CDR3 contains 15 residues. V dropped 7 bases and J dropped 1 base, with 17 bases sitting between them. Germline CDR1 SGHRS, CDR2 YFSETQ. The CDR3 region is CASGPRAGTNTEAFF. CDR3 DNA: TGCGCCAGCGGCCCCAGGGCGGGCACGAACACTGAAGCTTTCTTT.

Points on this clone: Other DNA sequences from this sample encode an identical CDR3 as well. The chain recombines TRBV6-5 with TRBJ2-7; no reliable D call. The germline V gene encodes CDR1 MNHEY and CDR2 SVGAGI. Trimming took off 3 bases at V and 2 bases at J, with 8 bases between the two ends. The CDR3 contains 13 residues. CDR3 protein: CASSYPGTYEQYF. Written as DNA, the CDR3 is TGTGCCAGCAGTTATCCAGGTACCTACGAGCAGTACTTC.

V gene TRBV5-1 combines with J gene TRBJ2-3; 13 bases map to TRBD2. The germline V gene encodes CDR1 SGHRS and CDR2 YFSETQ. The CDR3 sequence is 17 residues long. V dropped 4 bases and J dropped 1; count of bases not matched to a gene: 6. The CDR3 loop reads CASSRWTSGGRTDTQYF. Here the CDR3 DNA reads TGCGCCAGCAGCCGATGGACTAGCGGGGGTCGCACAGATACGCAGTATTTT.

The chain employs TRBV18 and TRBJ2-5; D gene uncertain. The germline V and J ends were trimmed by 3 bases and 1 base, with 9 bases remaining between them. The CDR3 is made up of 14 amino acids. Germline loops: CDR1 KGHSH, CDR2 LQKENI. The CDR3 bases are TGTGCCAGCTCACCCTCCATTCCCCAAGAGACCCAGTACTTC. Amino acid sequence: CASSPSIPQETQYF.

The CDR3 protein is CASSTDRGREAFF. The CDR3 DNA is TGTGCCAGTAGTACGGACAGGGGACGGGAAGCTTTCTTT. This chain links TRBV19 with TRBJ1-1; 9 bases map to TRBD1. Trimming took 4 bases from V and 8 from J; bases not matched to a gene: 5. Germline assignment: CDR1 LNHDA and CDR2 SQIVND (reference sequence). This CDR3 has 13 residues.

The CDR3 protein is CASSPSTQETQYF. The CDR3 DNA sequence: TGCGCCAGCAGCCCGTCTACGCAAGAGACCCAGTACTTC. The rearrangement joins TRBV5-1 to TRBJ2-5; D uncertain. V was clipped by 4 bases and J by 2 bases, with 9 bases between them. Germline CDR1 is SGHRS and CDR2 is YFSETQ. The CDR3 runs 13 residues.

V and J are TRBV6-4 and TRBJ1-1; D might be TRBD1 (6 bases). The CDR3 runs to 20 residues. V was clipped by 0 bases and J by 3 bases, with 26 bases between them. Per the germline V gene, CDR1 is MRHNA and CDR2 is SNTAGT. CDR3 amino acids: CASSDSILYFVWGQDTEAFF. For the CDR3, the DNA is TGTGCCAGCAGTGACTCGATTTTGTATTTTGTCTGGGGGCAGGACACTGAAGCTTTCTTT.

As to this clone: This CDR3 is also generated by other DNA sequences in the sample. This chain uses TRBV28 with TRBJ1-2; D remains unclear. V lost 3 bases and J 5 bases, leaving 7 bases between the germline ends. The CDR3 totals 12 residues. Germline V gene sequence: CDR1 MDHEN, CDR2 SYDVKM. CDR3 DNA: TGTGCCAGCAGTTTGGCGGGTTATGGCTACACCTTC. It is translated as CASSLAGYGYTF.

The chain's CDR3 is CASSLAYRQFF. The CDR3 DNA reads as TGTGCCAGCAGTTTGGCTTATCGACAGTTCTTC. This chain joins TRBV28 and TRBJ2-1; D gene ambiguous. CDR1 and CDR2 (germline): MDHEN, SYDVKM. The CDR3 consists of 11 residues. V was pared by 3 bases and J by 13 bases, with 10 bases between.

The chain combines TRBV19 with TRBJ2-3; 9 bases agree with TRBD1. CDR1 and CDR2 from the germline V gene are LNHDA and SQIVND (reference sequence). V gave up 5 bases and J gave up 4 bases; unmatched junction bases: 13. This CDR3 has 17 amino acids. The CDR3 loop is CASSPLRLGQGSDTQYF. CDR3 nucleotide sequence: TGTGCCAGTAGTCCATTGCGCTTGGGACAGGGATCAGATACGCAGTATTTT.

The DNA for the CDR3 is TGTGCCAGCAGTTACTCGACATCCGCAGGGAGAGATGGCTACACCTTC. Protein product: CASSYSTSAGRDGYTF. V is TRBV6-6 and J is TRBJ1-2, with D tentatively TRBD1 (5 bases). The CDR3 length is 16 residues. The germline gives CDR1 MNHNY, CDR2 SVGAGI (reference sequence). Trimming left V 0 bases short and J 6 bases short, with 17 bases between.

The J gene is TRBJ1-1, the V gene TRBV5-1; D call uncertain. From germline, CDR1 is SGHRS and CDR2 YFSETQ. V lost 0 bases and J lost 1, with 4 bases in between. The length of the CDR3 is 13 residues. The CDR3 bases are TGCGCCAGCAGCTTGGCCAGGAACACTGAAGCTTTCTTT. Translation: CASSLARNTEAFF. Drawing the rest from reference TRBV5-1 and TRBJ1-1, the complete variable domain is KAGVTQTPRYLIKTRGQQVTLSCSPISGHRSVSWYQQTPGQGLQFLFEYFSETQRNKGNFPGRFSGRQFSNSRSEMNVSTLELGDSALYLCASSLARNTEAFFGQGTRLTVV.

The chain carries TRBV9 and TRBJ2-5; D is unclear. The germline CDR1 and CDR2 sequences are SGDLS and YYNGEE. The V and J ends lost 1 base and 5 bases respectively, with 15 bases between them. The CDR3 sequence is 15 residues long. CDR3 nucleotide sequence: TGTGCCAGCAGCGTATTTGGCGGTCTAGGGGAGACCCAGTACTTC. The encoded protein is CASSVFGGLGETQYF.